The 19 T cell receptor beta chains below come from one sample, sequenced in a study of OX40 agonist ivuxolimab in advanced cancers. TCRdb keeps only in-frame clones here, not all; method: immunoSEQ multiplex PCR. The sample includes around 56,000 clones, under 85% of them seen just once. The specimen comprised CD4+ or CD8+ T cells sorted from blood, sampled in a trial of the OX40 agonist ivuxolimab. The origin of the receptors is an adult with an advanced solid tumor such as melanoma, head and neck, liver or kidney cancer.

The J gene is TRBJ2-3, the V gene TRBV9; D could derive from TRBD1 or TRBD2 (5 bases each). CDR1 and CDR2 (germline): SGDLS, YYNGEE. V was trimmed by 1 base and J by 2 bases, leaving 11 bases between them. CDR3 length: 15 amino acids. The CDR3 nucleotides are TGTGCCAGCAGCGTAATAGTGGGGGACACAGATACGCAGTATTTT. Translated, it gives CASSVIVGDTDTQYF.

The gene calls are TRBV2 and TRBJ2-7; D perhaps matches TRBD2 (6 bases). CDR1 is SNHLY and CDR2 is FYNNEI in the germline V gene. This CDR3 spans 15 amino acids. Trimming took 4 bases from V and 9 from J, leaving 22 bases between them. The CDR3 is CASSAEGRALRRQYF. CDR3 coding DNA: TGTGCCAGCAGTGCGGAGGGGCGGGCTTTACGTCGGCAGTACTTC.

The rearrangement links TRBV28 to TRBJ2-7, with no clear D. Deletions cut 2 bases from V and 3 bases from J, with 2 bases between. The germline V gene has CDR1 MDHEN and CDR2 SYDVKM. The CDR3 consists of 11 residues. CDR3 loop: CASSLDYEQYF. The CDR3 region has the DNA TGTGCCAGCAGTTTAGACTACGAGCAGTACTTC.

The J gene is TRBJ1-6, the V gene TRBV18; no clear D. The CDR3 spans 15 residues. CDR1 is KGHSH, CDR2 LQKENI, per germline. The ends were cut back, 3 bases at V and 5 bases at J, with 11 bases in the middle. The CDR3 bases are TGTGCCAGCTCACCCGCGGGCGGGGATAATTCACCCCTCCACTTT. It is translated as CASSPAGGDNSPLHF.

V and J are TRBV2 and TRBJ1-1; D may be TRBD1 (6 bases). The CDR3 extends over 15 amino acids. CDR1 and CDR2 (germline): SNHLY, FYNNEI. Trimming took 2 bases from V and 3 from J, leaving 13 bases between them. For the CDR3, the DNA is TGTGCCAGCAGTGAATGGACAGCGCGGGACACTGAAGCTTTCTTT. Its protein is CASSEWTARDTEAFF.

The rearrangement uses TRBV9 and TRBJ1-4; 7 bases line up with TRBD1. From germline, CDR1 is SGDLS and CDR2 YYNGEE. This CDR3 has 15 amino acids. The V gene end was trimmed by 0 bases and the J gene end by 6 bases; junction bases not matched to a gene: 5. CDR3 protein: CASSVEGAMDEKLFF. The CDR3 coding sequence is TGTGCCAGCAGCGTAGAGGGGGCGATGGATGAAAAACTGTTTTTT.

This clone occurred once. The chain employs TRBV7-9 and TRBJ1-4; 11 bases line up with TRBD1. From germline, CDR1 is SEHNR and CDR2 FQNEAQ (reference sequence). The CDR3 is 14 amino acids. V dropped 6 bases and J dropped 6; count of bases not matched to a gene: 3. Here the CDR3 DNA reads TGTGCCAGCAGGATGGGACAGGGGGATGAAAAACTGTTTTTT. It encodes CASRMGQGDEKLFF.

This clone has a single count. The chain couples TRBV2 to TRBJ2-5, with TRBD2 as a possible D gene (6 bases). CDR1 SNHLY and CDR2 FYNNEI come from the germline V gene. The V end was cut by 7 bases, the J end by 4 bases, with 19 bases between. This CDR3 has 15 amino acids. CDR3 nucleotides: TGTGCCAGCAAGGACTCCGGGAGCTCGGGAGAGACCCAGTACTTC. This codes for CASKDSGSSGETQYF.

This clone was counted a single time. The chain employs TRBV18 and TRBJ2-7, with 9 bases that match TRBD2. Trimming took 0 bases from V and 3 from J; bases not matched to a gene: 0. Germline CDR1 KGHSH, CDR2 LQKENI. The CDR3 runs 14 residues. CDR3 DNA sequence: TGTGCCAGCTCACCACCTAGCGGGGGCTACGAGCAGTACTTC. This encodes CASSPPSGGYEQYF.

The chain joins TRBV28 to TRBJ2-1; D remains ambiguous. The CDR3 consists of 14 residues. V was pared by 4 bases and J by 4 bases, with 11 bases between. The germline CDR1 and CDR2 sequences are MDHEN and SYDVKM. CDR3 coding DNA: TGTGCCAGCAGTTCGAATAGCAGATACAATGAGCAGTTCTTC. As protein: CASSSNSRYNEQFF.

The J gene is TRBJ2-1, the V gene TRBV29-1; 7 positions agree with TRBD1. The trim removed 7 bases at V and 8 bases at J, leaving 11 bases unmatched. This CDR3 is 13 amino acids long. Germline V gives CDR1 SQVTM, CDR2 ANQGSEA. CDR3 bases: TGCAGCGCTTCCAACAGGGGTGGCGATGAGCAGTTCTTC. Protein: CSASNRGGDEQFF.

This clone was seen only once. The CDR3 protein is CASSLHREGETQYF. Written as DNA, the CDR3 is TGCGCCAGCAGCTTGCACAGGGAAGGGGAGACCCAGTACTTC. The V gene is TRBV5-1, the J gene TRBJ2-5, with TRBD1 as a possible D gene (6 bases). The length of the CDR3 is 14 residues. CDR1 and CDR2 from the germline V gene are SGHRS and YFSETQ. V lost 1 base, J lost 5 bases, and 12 bases lay in between. The entire variable domain, with the rest obtained from reference TRBV5-1 and TRBJ2-5, is as follows: KAGVTQTPRYLIKTRGQQVTLSCSPISGHRSVSWYQQTPGQGLQFLFEYFSETQRNKGNFPGRFSGRQFSNSRSEMNVSTLELGDSALYLCASSLHREGETQYFGPGTRLLVL.

The genes are TRBV29-1 and TRBJ1-1; D unresolved. Germline-derived CDR1 and CDR2 are SQVTM and ANQGSEA. V shed 0 bases and J shed 3 bases, with 8 bases lying between them. The CDR3 runs to 13 residues. DNA of the CDR3: TGCAGCGTTGAAGACAGGCGATACACTGAAGCTTTCTTT. This gives the protein CSVEDRRYTEAFF.

V and J are TRBV14 and TRBJ2-1; D possibly corresponds to TRBD2 (6 bases). The CDR3 has 16 amino acids. V lost 4 bases and J 0 bases, leaving 13 bases between the germline ends. Germline CDR1 reads SGHDN; CDR2 reads FVKESK. The CDR3 loop reads CASSPIRGISYNEQFF. CDR3 nucleotide sequence: TGTGCCAGCAGCCCAATACGCGGGATCTCCTACAATGAGCAGTTCTTC.

V usage is TRBV6-5 and J usage is TRBJ1-4; TRBD1 agrees at 8 bases. This CDR3 is 13 amino acids long. Germline values: CDR1 MNHEY, CDR2 SVGAGI. V was clipped by 8 bases and J by 8 bases; unmatched bases: 7. CDR3 nucleotides: TGTGCCAGCGGAAGGACAGGGCGAGAAAAACTGTTTTTT. As protein: CASGRTGREKLFF.

This sequence joins TRBV5-5 and TRBJ2-5; 7 nucleotides line up with TRBD1. This CDR3 is built from 14 residues. Germline CDR1 SGHKS, CDR2 YYEKEE (reference sequence). Unmatched junction bases numbered 6, after V lost 2 bases and J lost 5 bases. CDR3 loop: CASSLIRDSETQYF. The CDR3 bases are TGTGCCAGCAGCTTAATCCGGGACAGCGAGACCCAGTACTTC.

This clone is judged medium-sized. The V and J genes are TRBV7-2 and TRBJ1-6, with D unresolved. Between the trimmed V and J ends, which lost 1 base and 9 bases, there was a span of 10 bases. The CDR3 consists of 14 residues. Germline V lookup: CDR1 SGHTA, CDR2 FQGNSA. In DNA form, the CDR3 reads TGTGCCAGCAGCTTAGACCCACCCTTTTCACCCCTCCACTTT. This sequence encodes CASSLDPPFSPLHF.

The rearrangement uses TRBV7-9 and TRBJ2-2; TRBD1 might be the D (6 bases). Germline CDR1 is SEHNR and CDR2 is FQNEAQ (reference sequence). V lost 5 bases to trimming and J lost 2 bases, with 12 bases between them. The CDR3 spans 15 residues. In DNA form, the CDR3 reads TGTGCCAGCAGCCCCGGGACAATAAACACCGGGGAGCTGTTTTTT. The encoded protein is CASSPGTINTGELFF.

V gene TRBV28 combines with J gene TRBJ2-3; 8 bases align to TRBD2. The CDR3 contains 17 residues. Germline CDR1 MDHEN, CDR2 SYDVKM. The V gene end was trimmed by 7 bases and the J gene end by 2 bases; junction bases not matched to a gene: 14. The CDR3 DNA sequence: TGTGCCAGCACCGAAACACGGGGGGGAAGATACACAGATACGCAGTATTTT. It yields the protein CASTETRGGRYTDTQYF.